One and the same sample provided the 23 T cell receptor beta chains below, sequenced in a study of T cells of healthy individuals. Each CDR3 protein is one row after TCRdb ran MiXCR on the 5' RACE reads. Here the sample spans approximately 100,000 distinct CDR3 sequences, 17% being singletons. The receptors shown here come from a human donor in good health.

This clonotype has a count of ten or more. The chain's CDR3 is CASSFTAAEKLFF. The CDR3 DNA sequence: TGTGCCAGCAGTTTCACGGCGGCTGAAAAACTGTTTTTT. V gene TRBV12-3 or TRBV12-4 combines with J gene TRBJ1-4; D gene unclear. Trimming shortened V by 3 bases and J by 7 bases, and 9 bases separated the two germline ends. The CDR3 covers 13 residues.

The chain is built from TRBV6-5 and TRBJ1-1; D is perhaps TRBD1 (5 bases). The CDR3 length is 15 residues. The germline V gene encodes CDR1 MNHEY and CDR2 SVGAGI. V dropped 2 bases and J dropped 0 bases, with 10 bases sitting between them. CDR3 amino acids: CASSYGGEMNTEAFF. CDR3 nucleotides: TGTGCCAGCAGTTACGGGGGGGAGATGAACACTGAAGCTTTCTTT.

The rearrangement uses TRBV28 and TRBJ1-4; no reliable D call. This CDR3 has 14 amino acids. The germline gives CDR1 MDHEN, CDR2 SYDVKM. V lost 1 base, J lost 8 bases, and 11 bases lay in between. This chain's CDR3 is CASSLSSLFEKLFF. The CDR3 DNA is TGTGCCAGCAGTTTATCCAGCCTCTTCGAAAAACTGTTTTTT.

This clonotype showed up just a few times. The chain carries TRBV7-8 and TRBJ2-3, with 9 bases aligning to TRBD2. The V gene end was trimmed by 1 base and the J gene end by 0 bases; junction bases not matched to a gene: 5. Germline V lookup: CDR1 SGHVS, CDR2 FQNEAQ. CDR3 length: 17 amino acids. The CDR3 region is CASSLVAGGASTDTQYF. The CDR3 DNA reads TGTGCCAGCAGCTTAGTGGCGGGGGGGGCTAGCACAGATACGCAGTATTTT. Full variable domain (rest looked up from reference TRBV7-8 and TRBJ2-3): GAGVSQSPRYKVAKRGQDVALRCDPISGHVSLFWYQQALGQGPEFLTYFQNEAQLDKSGLPSDRFFAERPEGSVSTLKIQRTQQEDSAVYLCASSLVAGGASTDTQYFGPGTRLTVL.

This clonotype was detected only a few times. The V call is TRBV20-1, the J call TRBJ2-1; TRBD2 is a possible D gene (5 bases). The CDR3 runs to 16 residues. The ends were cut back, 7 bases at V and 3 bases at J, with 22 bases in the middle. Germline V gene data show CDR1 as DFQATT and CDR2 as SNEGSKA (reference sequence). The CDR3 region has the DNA TGCAGTGTCCCATTCCGGGAACCTACTTACTACAATGAGCAGTTCTTC. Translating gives CSVPFREPTYYNEQFF.

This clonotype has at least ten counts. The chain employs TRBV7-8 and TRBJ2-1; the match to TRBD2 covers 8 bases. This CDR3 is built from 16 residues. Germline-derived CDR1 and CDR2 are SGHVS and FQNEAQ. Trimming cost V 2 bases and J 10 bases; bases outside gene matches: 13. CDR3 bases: TGTGCCAGCAGCTTATGGCGGGGGGCCCCAATGGGCGAGCAGTTCTTC. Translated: CASSLWRGAPMGEQFF.

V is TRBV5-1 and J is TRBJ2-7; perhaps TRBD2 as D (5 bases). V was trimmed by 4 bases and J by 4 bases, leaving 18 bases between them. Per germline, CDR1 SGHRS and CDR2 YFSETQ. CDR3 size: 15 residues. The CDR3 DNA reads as TGCGCCAGCAGCACCTCCGGGGTTAGTATTTACGAGCAGTACTTC. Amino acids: CASSTSGVSIYEQYF.

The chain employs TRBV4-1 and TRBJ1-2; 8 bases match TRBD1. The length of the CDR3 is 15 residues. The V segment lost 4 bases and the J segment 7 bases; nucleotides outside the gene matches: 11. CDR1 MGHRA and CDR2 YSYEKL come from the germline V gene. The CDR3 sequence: CASSRHGTGETGYTF. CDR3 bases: TGCGCCAGCAGCCGGCACGGGACAGGCGAAACTGGCTACACCTTC.

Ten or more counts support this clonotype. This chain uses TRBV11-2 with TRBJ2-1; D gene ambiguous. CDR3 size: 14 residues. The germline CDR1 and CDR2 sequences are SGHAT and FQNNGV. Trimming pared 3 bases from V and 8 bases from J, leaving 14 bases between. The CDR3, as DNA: TGTGCCAGCAGCTTCTGGACCCCAGGTCATGAGCAGTTCTTC. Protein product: CASSFWTPGHEQFF.

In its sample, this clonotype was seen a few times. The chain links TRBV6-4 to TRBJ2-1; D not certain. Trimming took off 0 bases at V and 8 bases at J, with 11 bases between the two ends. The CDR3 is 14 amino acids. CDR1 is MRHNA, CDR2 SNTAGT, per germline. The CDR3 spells CASSDSAGSDEQFF. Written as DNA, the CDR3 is TGTGCCAGCAGTGACTCGGCAGGAAGCGATGAGCAGTTCTTC.

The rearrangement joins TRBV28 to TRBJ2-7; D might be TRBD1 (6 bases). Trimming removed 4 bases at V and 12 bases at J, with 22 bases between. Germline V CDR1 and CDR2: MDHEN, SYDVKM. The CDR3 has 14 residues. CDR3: CASSSSGHSIPRYF. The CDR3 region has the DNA TGTGCCAGCAGTTCGTCGGGACACTCAATCCCAAGGTACTTC.

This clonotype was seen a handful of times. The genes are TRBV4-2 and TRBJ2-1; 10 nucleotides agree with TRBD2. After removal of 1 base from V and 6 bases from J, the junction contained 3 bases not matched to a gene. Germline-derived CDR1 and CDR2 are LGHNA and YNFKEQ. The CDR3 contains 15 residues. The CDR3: CASSQVLAGTNEQFF. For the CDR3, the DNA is TGTGCCAGCAGCCAAGTACTAGCGGGGACCAATGAGCAGTTCTTC.

CDR3 sequence: CASRKRTGDTQYF. CDR3 DNA: TGTGCCAGCAGGAAGCGGACGGGAGATACGCAGTATTTT. This chain joins TRBV6-6 and TRBJ2-3, with D possibly TRBD2 on 5 matching bases. Germline CDR1 is MNHNY and CDR2 is SVGAGI (reference sequence). With 6 bases removed from V and 5 bases from J, the gap between germline ends came to 12 bases. The CDR3 has 13 amino acids.

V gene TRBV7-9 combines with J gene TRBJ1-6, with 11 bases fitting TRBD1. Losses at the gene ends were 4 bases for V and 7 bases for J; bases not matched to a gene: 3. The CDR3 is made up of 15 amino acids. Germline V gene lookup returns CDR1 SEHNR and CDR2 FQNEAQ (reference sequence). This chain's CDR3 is CASSSRDRGNSPLHF. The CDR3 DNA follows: TGTGCCAGCAGCTCCCGGGACAGGGGGAATTCACCCCTCCACTTT.

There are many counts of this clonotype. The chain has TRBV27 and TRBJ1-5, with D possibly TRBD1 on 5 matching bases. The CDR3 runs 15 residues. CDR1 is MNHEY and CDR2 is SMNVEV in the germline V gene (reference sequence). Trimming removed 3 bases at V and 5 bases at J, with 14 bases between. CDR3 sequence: CASSFMAGSHQPQHF. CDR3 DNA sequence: TGTGCCAGCAGTTTCATGGCAGGGTCTCATCAGCCCCAGCATTTT.

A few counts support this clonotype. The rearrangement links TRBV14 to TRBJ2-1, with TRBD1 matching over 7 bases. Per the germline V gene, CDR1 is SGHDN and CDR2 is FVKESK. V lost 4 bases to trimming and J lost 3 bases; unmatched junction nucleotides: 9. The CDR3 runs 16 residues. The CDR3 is CASSPHPRQGYNEQFF. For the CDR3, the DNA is TGTGCCAGCAGCCCCCACCCCAGACAGGGCTACAATGAGCAGTTCTTC.

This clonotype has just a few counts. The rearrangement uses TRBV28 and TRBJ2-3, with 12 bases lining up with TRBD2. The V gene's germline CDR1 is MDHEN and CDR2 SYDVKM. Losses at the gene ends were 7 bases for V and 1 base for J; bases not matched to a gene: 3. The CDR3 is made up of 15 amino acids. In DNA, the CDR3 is TGTGCCAGCACCCGACTAGCGGGAGGCACAGATACGCAGTATTTT. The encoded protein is CASTRLAGGTDTQYF.

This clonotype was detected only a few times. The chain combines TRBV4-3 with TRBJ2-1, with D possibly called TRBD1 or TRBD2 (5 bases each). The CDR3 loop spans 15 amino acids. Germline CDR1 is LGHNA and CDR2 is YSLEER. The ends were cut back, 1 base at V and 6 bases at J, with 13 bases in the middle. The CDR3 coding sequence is TGCGCCAGCAGCCAAGGAAGTCCTGGGGGCAATGAGCAGTTCTTC. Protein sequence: CASSQGSPGGNEQFF.

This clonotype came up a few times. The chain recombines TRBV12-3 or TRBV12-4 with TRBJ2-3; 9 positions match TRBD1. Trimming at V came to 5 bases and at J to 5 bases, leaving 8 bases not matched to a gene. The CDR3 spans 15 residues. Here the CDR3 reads CASSPGTGRGDTQYF. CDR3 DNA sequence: TGTGCCAGCAGTCCCGGGACAGGGAGGGGAGATACGCAGTATTTT.

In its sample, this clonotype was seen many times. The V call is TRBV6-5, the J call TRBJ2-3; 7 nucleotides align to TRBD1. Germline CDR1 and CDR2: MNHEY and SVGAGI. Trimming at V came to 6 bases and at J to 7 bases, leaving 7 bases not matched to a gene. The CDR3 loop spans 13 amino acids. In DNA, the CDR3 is TGTGCCAGCAGCAGACAGGGTTACAATACGCAGTATTTT. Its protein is CASSRQGYNTQYF.

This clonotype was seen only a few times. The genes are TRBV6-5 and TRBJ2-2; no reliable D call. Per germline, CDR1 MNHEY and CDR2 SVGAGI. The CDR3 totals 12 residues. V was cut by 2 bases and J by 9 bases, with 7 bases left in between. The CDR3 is CASSYTNRELFF. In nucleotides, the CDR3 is TGTGCCAGCAGTTACACCAACAGGGAGCTGTTTTTT.

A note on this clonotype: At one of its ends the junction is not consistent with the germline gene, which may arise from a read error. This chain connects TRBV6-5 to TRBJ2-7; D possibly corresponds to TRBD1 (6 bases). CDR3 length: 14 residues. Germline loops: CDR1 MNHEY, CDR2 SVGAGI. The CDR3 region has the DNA TGTGTCAGCGCCCCAGGGGAATGGGGATACGAGCAGTACTTC. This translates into CVSAPGEWGYEQYF.

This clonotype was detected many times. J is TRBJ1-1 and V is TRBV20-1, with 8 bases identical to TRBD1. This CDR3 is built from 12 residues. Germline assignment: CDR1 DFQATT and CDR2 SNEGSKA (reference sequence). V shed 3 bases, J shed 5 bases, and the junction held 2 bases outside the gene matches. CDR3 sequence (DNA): TGCAGTGCTAGGACAGGGGAAACTGAAGCTTTCTTT. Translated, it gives CSARTGETEAFF.